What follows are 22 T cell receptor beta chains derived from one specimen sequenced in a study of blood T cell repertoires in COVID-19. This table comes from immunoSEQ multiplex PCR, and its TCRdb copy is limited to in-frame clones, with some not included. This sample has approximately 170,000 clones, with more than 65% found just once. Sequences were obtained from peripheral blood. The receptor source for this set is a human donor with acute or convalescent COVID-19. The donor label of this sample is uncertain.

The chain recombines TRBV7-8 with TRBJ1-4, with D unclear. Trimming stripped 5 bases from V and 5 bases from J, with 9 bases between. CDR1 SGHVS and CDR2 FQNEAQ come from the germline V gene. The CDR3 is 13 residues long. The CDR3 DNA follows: TGTGCCAGCAGCCTCACTTACAATGAAAAACTGTTTTTT. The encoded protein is CASSLTYNEKLFF.

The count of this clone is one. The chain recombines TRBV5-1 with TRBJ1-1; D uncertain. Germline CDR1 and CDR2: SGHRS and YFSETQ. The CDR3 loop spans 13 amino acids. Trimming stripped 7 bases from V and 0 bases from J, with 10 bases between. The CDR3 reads CASRTRVNTEAFF. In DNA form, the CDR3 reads TGCGCCAGCCGCACCCGAGTGAACACTGAAGCTTTCTTT.

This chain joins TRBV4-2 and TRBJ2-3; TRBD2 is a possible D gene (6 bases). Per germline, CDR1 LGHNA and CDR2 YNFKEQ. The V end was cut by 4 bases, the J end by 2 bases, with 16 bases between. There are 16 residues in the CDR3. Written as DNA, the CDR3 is TGTGCCAGCAGCCCTACCAGTGGGGGGTACACAGATACGCAGTATTTT. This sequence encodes CASSPTSGGYTDTQYF.

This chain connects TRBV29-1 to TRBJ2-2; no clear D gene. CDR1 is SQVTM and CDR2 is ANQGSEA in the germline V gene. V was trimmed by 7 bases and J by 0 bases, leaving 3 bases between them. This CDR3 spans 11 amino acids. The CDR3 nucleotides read TGCAGCGCCGCGAACACCGGGGAGCTGTTTTTT. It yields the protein CSAANTGELFF.

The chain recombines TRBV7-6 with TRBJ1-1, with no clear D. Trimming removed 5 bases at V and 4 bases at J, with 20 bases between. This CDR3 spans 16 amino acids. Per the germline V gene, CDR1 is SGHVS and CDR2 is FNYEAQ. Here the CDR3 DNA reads TGTGCCAGCAGCAAAGAGGGCGGCCTAAGATTCACTGAAGCTTTCTTT. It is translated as CASSKEGGLRFTEAFF.

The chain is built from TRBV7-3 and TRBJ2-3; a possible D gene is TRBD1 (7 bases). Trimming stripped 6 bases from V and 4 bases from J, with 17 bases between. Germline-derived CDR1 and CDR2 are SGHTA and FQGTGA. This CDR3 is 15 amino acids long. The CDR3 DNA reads TGTGCCAGCAGTCAGGGGGGTACATTCGCAGATACGCAGTATTTT. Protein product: CASSQGGTFADTQYF.

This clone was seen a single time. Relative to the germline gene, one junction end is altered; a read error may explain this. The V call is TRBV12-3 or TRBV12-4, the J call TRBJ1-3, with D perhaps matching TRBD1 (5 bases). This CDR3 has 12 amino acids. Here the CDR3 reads CASSPAGGELGF. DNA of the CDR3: TGTGCCAGCAGTCCCGCCGGGGGTGAGTTGGGTTTT.

The CDR3 DNA reads TGTGCCAGTAGTGTCACGACAGGGGACTTCCTCTATGGCTACACCTTC. Translating gives CASSVTTGDFLYGYTF. The chain has TRBV19 and TRBJ1-2; 8 bases map to TRBD1. From germline, CDR1 is LNHDA and CDR2 SQIVND (reference sequence). After removal of 5 bases from V and 4 bases from J, the junction contained 12 bases not matched to a gene. CDR3 length equals 16 residues.

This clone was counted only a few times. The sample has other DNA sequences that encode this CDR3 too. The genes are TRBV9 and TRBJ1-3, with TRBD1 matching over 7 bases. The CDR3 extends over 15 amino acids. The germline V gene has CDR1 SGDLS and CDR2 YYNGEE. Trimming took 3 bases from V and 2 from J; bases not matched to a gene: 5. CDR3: CASSARQGAGNTIYF. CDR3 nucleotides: TGTGCCAGCAGCGCGAGACAGGGAGCTGGAAACACCATATATTTT.

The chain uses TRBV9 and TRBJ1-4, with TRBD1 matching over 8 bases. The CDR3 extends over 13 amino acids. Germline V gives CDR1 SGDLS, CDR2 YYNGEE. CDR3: CVTPGQANEKLFF. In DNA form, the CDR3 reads TGTGTCACCCCGGGACAGGCTAATGAAAAACTGTTTTTT.

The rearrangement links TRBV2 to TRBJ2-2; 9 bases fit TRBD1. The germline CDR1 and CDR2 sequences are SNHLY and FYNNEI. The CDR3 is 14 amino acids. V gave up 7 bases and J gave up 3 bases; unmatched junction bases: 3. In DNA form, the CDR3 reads TGTGCCAGCAAGCGGGACAGGGACACCGGGGAGCTGTTTTTT. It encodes CASKRDRDTGELFF.

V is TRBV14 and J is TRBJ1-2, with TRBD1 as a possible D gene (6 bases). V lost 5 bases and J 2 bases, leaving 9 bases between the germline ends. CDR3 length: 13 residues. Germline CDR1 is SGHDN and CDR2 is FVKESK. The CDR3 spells CASSWTVNYGYTF. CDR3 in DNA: TGTGCCAGCAGCTGGACAGTCAACTATGGCTACACCTTC.

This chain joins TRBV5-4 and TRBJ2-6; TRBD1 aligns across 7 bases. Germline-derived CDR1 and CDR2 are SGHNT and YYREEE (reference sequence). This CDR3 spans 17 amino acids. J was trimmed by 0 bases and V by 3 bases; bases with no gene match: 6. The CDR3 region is CASSSGTVSSGANVLTF. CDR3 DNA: TGTGCCAGCAGCTCCGGGACAGTGAGCTCTGGGGCCAACGTCCTGACTTTC.

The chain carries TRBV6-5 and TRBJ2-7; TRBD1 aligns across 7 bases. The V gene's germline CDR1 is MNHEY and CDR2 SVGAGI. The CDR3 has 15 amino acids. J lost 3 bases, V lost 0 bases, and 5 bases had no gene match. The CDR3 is CASSYSGGGGYEQYF. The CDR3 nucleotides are TGTGCCAGCAGTTACTCAGGGGGCGGAGGCTACGAGCAGTACTTC.

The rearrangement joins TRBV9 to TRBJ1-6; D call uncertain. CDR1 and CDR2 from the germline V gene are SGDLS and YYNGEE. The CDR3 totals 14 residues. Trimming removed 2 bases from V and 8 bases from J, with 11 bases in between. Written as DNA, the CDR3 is TGTGCCAGCAGCGTGGCGGGCTTGGATTCACCCCTCCACTTT. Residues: CASSVAGLDSPLHF.

CDR3 in amino acids: CSVEAGGGKYEQYF. For the CDR3, the DNA is TGCAGCGTTGAAGCCGGAGGAGGGAAGTACGAGCAGTACTTC. The chain is built from TRBV29-1 and TRBJ2-7; the D gene is possibly TRBD2 (6 bases). This CDR3 is built from 14 residues. V was cut by 1 base and J by 4 bases, with 14 bases left in between. CDR1 and CDR2 (germline): SQVTM, ANQGSEA.

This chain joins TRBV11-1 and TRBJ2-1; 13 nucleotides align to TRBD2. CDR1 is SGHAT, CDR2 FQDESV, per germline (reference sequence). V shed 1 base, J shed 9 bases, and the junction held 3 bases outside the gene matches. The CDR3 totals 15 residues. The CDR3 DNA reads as TGTGCCAGCAGCTTAGGGACTAGCGGGGGCAGTGAGCAGTTCTTC. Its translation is CASSLGTSGGSEQFF. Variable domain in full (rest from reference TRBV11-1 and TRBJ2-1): EAEVAQSPRYKITEKSQAVAFWCDPISGHATLYWYRQILGQGPELLVQFQDESVVDDSQLPKDRFSAERLKGVDSTLKIQPAELGDSAMYLCASSLGTSGGSEQFFGPGTRLTVL.

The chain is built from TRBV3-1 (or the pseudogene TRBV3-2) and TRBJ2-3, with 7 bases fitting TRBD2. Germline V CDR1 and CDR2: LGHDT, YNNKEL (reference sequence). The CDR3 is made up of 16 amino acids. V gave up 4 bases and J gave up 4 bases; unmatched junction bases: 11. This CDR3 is CASSRVGGSGADTQYF. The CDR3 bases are TGTGCCAGCAGCCGAGTGGGGGGGAGCGGTGCAGATACGCAGTATTTT.

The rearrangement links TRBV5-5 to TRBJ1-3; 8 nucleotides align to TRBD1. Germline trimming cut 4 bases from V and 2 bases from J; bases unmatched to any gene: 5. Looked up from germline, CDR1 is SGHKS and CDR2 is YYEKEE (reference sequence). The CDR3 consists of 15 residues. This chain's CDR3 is CASSQDRATGNTIYF. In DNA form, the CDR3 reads TGTGCCAGCAGCCAGGACAGGGCAACTGGAAACACCATATATTTT.

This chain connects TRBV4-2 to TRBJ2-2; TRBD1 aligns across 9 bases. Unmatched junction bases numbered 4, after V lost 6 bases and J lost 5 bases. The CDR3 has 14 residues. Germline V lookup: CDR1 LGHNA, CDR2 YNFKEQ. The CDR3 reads CASRLQGATGELFF. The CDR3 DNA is TGTGCCAGCAGGTTACAGGGGGCTACCGGGGAGCTGTTTTTT.

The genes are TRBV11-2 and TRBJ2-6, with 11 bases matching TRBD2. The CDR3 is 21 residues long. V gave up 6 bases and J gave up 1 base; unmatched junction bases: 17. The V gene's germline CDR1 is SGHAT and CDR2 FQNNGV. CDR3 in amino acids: CASSSTGLAVIGTSGANVLTF. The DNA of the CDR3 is TGTGCCAGCAGTTCTACGGGACTAGCGGTGATCGGGACTTCTGGGGCCAACGTCCTGACTTTC.

This CDR3 reads CASSLGRGDTNYGYTF. As DNA, the CDR3 is TGTGCCAGCAGCTTGGGTCGCGGCGATACTAACTATGGCTACACCTTC. The rearrangement links TRBV5-4 to TRBJ1-2; no reliable D call. This CDR3 spans 16 amino acids. Germline assignment: CDR1 SGHNT and CDR2 YYREEE (reference sequence). The V and J ends lost 0 bases and 0 bases respectively, with 12 bases between them.